The 21 T cell receptor beta chains below were found in one sample sequenced in a study of blood T cell repertoires in COVID-19. Assay: immunoSEQ multiplex PCR; the TCRdb copy retains only in-frame clones and omits some. The data show 200,000 to 250,000 clones, less than 90% seen once. The sequencing input was peripheral blood. The receptors were gathered from a man aged 55 to 70 with acute or convalescent COVID-19.

J is TRBJ2-4 and V is TRBV30; TRBD2 aligns across 8 bases. V lost 2 bases and J lost 7; bases outside the gene matches: 4. The CDR3 extends over 13 amino acids. Germline V gene sequence: CDR1 GTSNPN, CDR2 SVGIG (reference sequence). CDR3 sequence: CAWSPRGGNIQYF. CDR3 in DNA: TGTGCCTGGAGTCCCCGGGGGGGTAACATTCAGTACTTC.

This clone was detected once. The chain employs TRBV5-4 and TRBJ1-5; the D gene is possibly TRBD1 (5 bases). The CDR3 has 15 residues. The germline V gene encodes CDR1 SGHNT and CDR2 YYREEE (reference sequence). The V end lost 2 bases, the J end lost 2 bases, and 11 bases lay between the germline ends. The CDR3 sequence: CASSFGVGGNQPQHF. The CDR3 DNA follows: TGTGCCAGCAGCTTTGGGGTAGGGGGCAATCAGCCCCAGCATTTT.

The V and J genes are TRBV19 and TRBJ1-6; 10 nucleotides line up with TRBD1. CDR1 is LNHDA and CDR2 is SQIVND in the germline V gene (reference sequence). The CDR3 sequence is 15 residues long. V lost 7 bases and J lost 6; bases outside the gene matches: 6. Here the CDR3 reads CASNSGQGTNSPLHF. CDR3 in DNA: TGTGCCAGTAATTCGGGACAGGGGACTAATTCACCCCTCCACTTT. Based on the CDR3 plus reference TRBV19 and TRBJ1-6, the full variable domain is DGGITQSPKYLFRKEGQNVTLSCEQNLNHDAMYWYRQDPGQGLRLIYYSQIVNDFQKGDIAEGYSVSREKKESFPLTVTSAQKNPTAFYLCASNSGQGTNSPLHFGNGTRLTVT.

CDR3 loop: CASSVGQLGTTTGELFF. The CDR3 bases are TGTGCCAGTAGTGTGGGGCAACTAGGGACAACGACCGGGGAGCTGTTTTTT. The chain links TRBV19 to TRBJ2-2; maybe TRBD1 (6 bases). In germline, CDR1 is LNHDA, CDR2 SQIVND (reference sequence). The CDR3 length is 17 residues. The V and J ends lost 5 bases and 5 bases respectively, with 21 bases between them.

V is TRBV6-2 or TRBV6-3 and J is TRBJ2-4, with D perhaps TRBD2 (6 bases). Germline CDR1 is MNHEY and CDR2 is SVGEGT. V was cut by 6 bases and J by 0 bases, with 15 bases left in between. The CDR3 runs 16 residues. CDR3 in DNA: TGTGCCAGCAGCCTTAGCGGAGGGGTAGCCAAAAACATTCAGTACTTC. Protein sequence: CASSLSGGVAKNIQYF.

The V gene is TRBV6-5, the J gene TRBJ1-3; D uncertain. This CDR3 contains 15 residues. The V gene's germline CDR1 is MNHEY and CDR2 SVGAGI. V was shortened by 0 bases and J by 0 bases, with 6 bases between the two germline ends. CDR3 sequence reads: CASSYSTNSGNTIYF. CDR3 nucleotides: TGTGCCAGCAGTTACTCGACTAACTCTGGAAACACCATATATTTT.

The genes are TRBV5-1 and TRBJ2-7, with a weak D call TRBD1 (6 bases). V was shortened by 3 bases and J by 5 bases, with 18 bases between the two germline ends. Germline CDR1 SGHRS, CDR2 YFSETQ. The CDR3 extends over 15 amino acids. In DNA form, the CDR3 reads TGCGCCAGCAGCTACGGACAGCTTGCTCCGAACGAGCAGTACTTC. Translating gives CASSYGQLAPNEQYF.

CDR3 DNA sequence: TGTGCCAGCAGCCAGCTGGCTAGCGGGAGTTATACCGGGGAGCTGTTTTTT. It specifies CASSQLASGSYTGELFF. The chain is built from TRBV11-2 and TRBJ2-2; TRBD2 matches at 10 bases. The germline V gene encodes CDR1 SGHAT and CDR2 FQNNGV. This CDR3 spans 17 amino acids. The V gene end was trimmed by 5 bases and the J gene end by 5 bases; junction bases not matched to a gene: 11.

This sequence joins TRBV19 and TRBJ2-5; 13 bases are a match to TRBD2. V was pared by 3 bases and J by 2 bases, with 6 bases of the junction left unmatched. The CDR3 extends over 17 amino acids. Germline CDR1 reads LNHDA; CDR2 reads SQIVND (reference sequence). CDR3 nucleotide sequence: TGTGCCAGTAGTATTGGACTAGCGGGAGAAGTACAAGAGACCCAGTACTTC. It translates to CASSIGLAGEVQETQYF.

The rearrangement links TRBV5-5 to TRBJ1-1; TRBD1 matches at 8 bases. The V and J ends lost 0 bases and 5 bases, in that order; junction bases with no gene match: 3. Germline CDR1 and CDR2: SGHKS and YYEKEE (reference sequence). This CDR3 is 14 amino acids long. Here the CDR3 DNA reads TGTGCCAGCAGCTTGGGACAGGGGAGAACTGAAGCTTTCTTT. Residues: CASSLGQGRTEAFF.

The chain is built from TRBV5-4 and TRBJ2-1; 8 bases agree with TRBD2. This CDR3 is 15 amino acids long. V trimming: 4 bases; J trimming: 6 bases; junction bases outside the gene matches: 9. Looked up from germline, CDR1 is SGHNT and CDR2 is YYREEE (reference sequence). The CDR3, as DNA: TGTGCCAGCAGCGCAGCCGGGACTAGATCCAATGAGCAGTTCTTC. Translating gives CASSAAGTRSNEQFF.

The rearrangement uses TRBV7-2 and TRBJ2-3; 8 bases line up with TRBD1. The V gene's germline CDR1 is SGHTA and CDR2 FQGNSA. The CDR3 has 17 amino acids. Germline trimming cut 1 base from V and 0 bases from J; bases unmatched to any gene: 6. The CDR3 DNA reads as TGTGCCAGCAGCTTAGGGGACAGGTTTGCTAGCACAGATACGCAGTATTTT. As protein: CASSLGDRFASTDTQYF.

The chain couples TRBV28 to TRBJ2-7, with 10 bases lining up with TRBD2. The junction had 20 bases not matched to a gene; V was cut back by 6 bases and J by 6 bases. This CDR3 comprises 18 residues. Germline CDR1 and CDR2: MDHEN and SYDVKM. CDR3 DNA sequence: TGTGCCAGCAGACCCCCGGGGGTAGCGGGAGGATGGAGTTTCGAGCAGTACTTC. Translated: CASRPPGVAGGWSFEQYF.

This clone was seen once. In nucleotides, the CDR3 is TGCAGCGTTGGTGTGACTCAGTACAATGAGCAGTTCTTC. This sequence encodes CSVGVTQYNEQFF. The chain carries TRBV29-1 and TRBJ2-1, with unresolved D. This CDR3 comprises 13 residues. Trimming cost V 4 bases and J 4 bases, with 11 bases left between them. CDR1 and CDR2 (germline): SQVTM, ANQGSEA.

This clone was counted between two and nine times. Other DNA sequences in this specimen translate into the identical CDR3. The CDR3 loop is CASSRTGNTGELFF. The CDR3 DNA sequence: TGTGCCAGCAGCCGGACAGGGAACACCGGGGAGCTGTTTTTT. V usage is TRBV6-5 and J usage is TRBJ2-2, with TRBD1 matching 7 bases. This CDR3 has 14 amino acids. After removal of 6 bases from V and 1 base from J, the junction contained 2 bases not matched to a gene. Germline values: CDR1 MNHEY, CDR2 SVGAGI.

This clone was observed a single time. V is TRBV11-3 and J is TRBJ2-3; D uncertain. V was clipped by 2 bases and J by 4 bases, with 16 bases between them. The CDR3 is 16 amino acids. The germline V gene has CDR1 SGHNT and CDR2 YENEEA. Here the CDR3 reads CASSLNSPEDPDTQYF. The CDR3, as DNA: TGTGCCAGCAGCTTAAACTCCCCCGAGGATCCAGATACGCAGTATTTT. Supplemented by reference TRBV11-3 and TRBJ2-3, the full variable domain reads EAGVVQSPRYKIIEKKQPVAFWCNPISGHNTLYWYLQNLGQGPELLIRYENEEAVDDSQLPKDRFSAERLKGVDSTLKIQPAELGDSAVYLCASSLNSPEDPDTQYFGPGTRLTVL.

The genes are TRBV4-3 and TRBJ2-1; 14 nucleotides agree with TRBD2. Germline CDR1 LGHNA, CDR2 YSLEER. V gave up 4 bases and J gave up 4 bases; unmatched junction bases: 0. The CDR3 is made up of 15 amino acids. In DNA, the CDR3 is TGCGCCAGCAGCCGGACTAGCGGGAGGTACAATGAGCAGTTCTTC. Its translation is CASSRTSGRYNEQFF.

This clone was detected once. One junction end does not reproduce the germline sequence, and a read error may be involved. V gene TRBV7-2 combines with J gene TRBJ2-1, with 11 bases fitting TRBD2. The CDR3 loop spans 15 amino acids. CDR1 SGHTA and CDR2 FQGNSA come from the germline V gene. The DNA of the CDR3 is TGTGCCAGCAGCGTAGCGGGGGGGTCCTACAATGAGCAGTTCTTC. Its translation is CASSVAGGSYNEQFF.

This clone was detected only a few times. The CDR3 loop reads CASSLPWTGGSGNTIYF. CDR3 in DNA: TGTGCCAGCAGTCTACCTTGGACAGGAGGCTCTGGAAACACCATATATTTT. The rearrangement links TRBV28 to TRBJ1-3, with 7 bases fitting TRBD1. The germline gives CDR1 MDHEN, CDR2 SYDVKM. V dropped 5 bases and J dropped 0; count of bases not matched to a gene: 10. The CDR3 length is 17 residues.

The chain couples TRBV7-9 to TRBJ2-2, with 8 positions matching TRBD1. V shed 5 bases and J 5 bases; nucleotides not matched to a gene: 7. CDR1 is SEHNR and CDR2 is FQNEAQ in the germline V gene (reference sequence). This CDR3 spans 15 amino acids. The CDR3 protein is CASSGRGRGTGELFF. For the CDR3, the DNA is TGTGCCAGCAGCGGCAGGGGGCGAGGGACCGGGGAGCTGTTTTTT.

The rearrangement links TRBV24-1 to TRBJ2-1; 9 positions agree with TRBD1. The germline V gene encodes CDR1 KGHDR and CDR2 SFDVKD. The CDR3 has 18 residues. Unmatched junction bases numbered 8, after V lost 3 bases and J lost 0 bases. The DNA of the CDR3 is TGTGCCACCAGTGATCCTACCGGGACAGGGCGCTCCTACAATGAGCAGTTCTTC. The encoded protein is CATSDPTGTGRSYNEQFF.